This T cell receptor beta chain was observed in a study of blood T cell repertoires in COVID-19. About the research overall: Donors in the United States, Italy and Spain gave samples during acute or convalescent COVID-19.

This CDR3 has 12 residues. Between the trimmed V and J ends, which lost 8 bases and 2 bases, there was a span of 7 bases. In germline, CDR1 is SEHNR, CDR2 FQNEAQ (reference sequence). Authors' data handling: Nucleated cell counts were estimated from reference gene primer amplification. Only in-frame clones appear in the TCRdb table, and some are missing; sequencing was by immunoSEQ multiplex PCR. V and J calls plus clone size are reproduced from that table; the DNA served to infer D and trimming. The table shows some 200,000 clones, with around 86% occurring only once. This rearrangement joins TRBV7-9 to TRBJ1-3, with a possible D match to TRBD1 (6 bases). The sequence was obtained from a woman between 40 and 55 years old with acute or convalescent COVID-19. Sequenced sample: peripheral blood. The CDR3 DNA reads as TGTGCCAGCTCAGGGGCTGGAAACACCATATATTTT. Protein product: CASSGAGNTIYF.